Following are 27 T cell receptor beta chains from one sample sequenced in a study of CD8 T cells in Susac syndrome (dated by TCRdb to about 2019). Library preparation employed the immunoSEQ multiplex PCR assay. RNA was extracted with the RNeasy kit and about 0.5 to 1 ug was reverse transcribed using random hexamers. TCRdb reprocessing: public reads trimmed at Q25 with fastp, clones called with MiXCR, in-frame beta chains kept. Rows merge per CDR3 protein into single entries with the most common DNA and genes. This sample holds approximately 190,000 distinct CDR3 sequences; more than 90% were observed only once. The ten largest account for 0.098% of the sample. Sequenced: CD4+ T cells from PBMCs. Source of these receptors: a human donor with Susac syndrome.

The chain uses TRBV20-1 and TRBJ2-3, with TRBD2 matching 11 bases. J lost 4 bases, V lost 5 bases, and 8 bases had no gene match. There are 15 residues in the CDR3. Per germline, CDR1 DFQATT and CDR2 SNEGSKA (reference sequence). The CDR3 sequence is CSAALAGGPADTQYF. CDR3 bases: TGCAGTGCTGCCTTAGCGGGGGGGCCGGCAGATACGCAGTATTTT.

The CDR3: CASSPTGTPYEQYF. CDR3 sequence (DNA): TGTGCCAGCAGCCCCACAGGGACCCCCTACGAGCAGTACTTC. V is TRBV9 and J is TRBJ2-7, with a weak D call TRBD1 (6 bases). The CDR3 spans 14 residues. Trimming cost V 4 bases and J 2 bases, with 13 bases left between them. CDR1 SGDLS and CDR2 YYNGEE come from the germline V gene.

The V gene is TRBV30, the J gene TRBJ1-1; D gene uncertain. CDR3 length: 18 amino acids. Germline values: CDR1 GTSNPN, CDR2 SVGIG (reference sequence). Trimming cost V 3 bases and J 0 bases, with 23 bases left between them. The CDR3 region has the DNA TGTGCCTGGAGCCATTCTCATATTATGACAATGATGAACACTGAAGCTTTCTTT. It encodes CAWSHSHIMTMMNTEAFF.

The CDR3 nucleotides read TGTGCCAGCAGCTTAGTATCGGGTCAGCCCCAGCATTTT. Translation gives CASSLVSGQPQHF. The chain carries TRBV7-2 and TRBJ1-5, with D unresolved. This CDR3 contains 13 residues. The ends were cut back, 1 base at V and 6 bases at J, with 7 bases in the middle. Germline V CDR1 and CDR2: SGHTA, FQGNSA.

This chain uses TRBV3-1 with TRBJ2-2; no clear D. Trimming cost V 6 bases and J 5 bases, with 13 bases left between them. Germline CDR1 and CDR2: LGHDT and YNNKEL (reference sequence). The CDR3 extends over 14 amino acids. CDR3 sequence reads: CASRDRAITGELFF. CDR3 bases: TGTGCCAGCAGAGATCGGGCCATAACCGGGGAGCTGTTTTTT.

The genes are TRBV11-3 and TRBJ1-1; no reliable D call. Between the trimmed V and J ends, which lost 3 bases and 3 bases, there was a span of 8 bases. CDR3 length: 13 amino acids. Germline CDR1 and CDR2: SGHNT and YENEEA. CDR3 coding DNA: TGTGCCAGCAGCTTTCAACGGGACACTGAAGCTTTCTTT. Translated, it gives CASSFQRDTEAFF. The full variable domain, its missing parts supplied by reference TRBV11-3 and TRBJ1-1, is EAGVVQSPRYKIIEKKQPVAFWCNPISGHNTLYWYLQNLGQGPELLIRYENEEAVDDSQLPKDRFSAERLKGVDSTLKIQPAELGDSAVYLCASSFQRDTEAFFGQGTRLTVV.

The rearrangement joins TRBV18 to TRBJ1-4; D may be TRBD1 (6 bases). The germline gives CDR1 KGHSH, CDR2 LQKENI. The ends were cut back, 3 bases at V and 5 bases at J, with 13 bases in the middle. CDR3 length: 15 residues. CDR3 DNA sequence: TGTGCCAGCTCACCGGTCGGGCAGGGGAATGAAAAACTGTTTTTT. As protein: CASSPVGQGNEKLFF.

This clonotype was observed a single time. The CDR3 nucleotides are TGTGCCAGTGGCAGACGTGGGGTCCCTTACAATGAGCAGTTCTTC. Its protein is CASGRRGVPYNEQFF. The rearrangement links TRBV19 to TRBJ2-1; D is undetermined. With 8 bases removed from V and 4 bases from J, the gap between germline ends came to 18 bases. The CDR3 sequence is 15 residues long. The V gene's germline CDR1 is LNHDA and CDR2 SQIVND (reference sequence). Combining the CDR3 with reference TRBV19 and TRBJ2-1 gives the whole variable domain DGGITQSPKYLFRKEGQNVTLSCEQNLNHDAMYWYRQDPGQGLRLIYYSQIVNDFQKGDIAEGYSVSREKKESFPLTVTSAQKNPTAFYLCASGRRGVPYNEQFFGPGTRLTVL.

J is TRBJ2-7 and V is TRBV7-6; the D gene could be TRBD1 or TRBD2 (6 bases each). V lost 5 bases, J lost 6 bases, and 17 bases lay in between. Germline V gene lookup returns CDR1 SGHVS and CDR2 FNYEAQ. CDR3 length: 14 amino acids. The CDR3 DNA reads TGTGCCAGCAGCCAGGCCTTGAGGGGGGCCGAGCAGTACTTC. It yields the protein CASSQALRGAEQYF.

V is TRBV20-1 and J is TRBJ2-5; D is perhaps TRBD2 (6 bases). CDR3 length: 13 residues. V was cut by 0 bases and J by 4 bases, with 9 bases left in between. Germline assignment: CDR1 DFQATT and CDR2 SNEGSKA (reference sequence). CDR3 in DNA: TGCAGTGCTAGAGATGGAGGGAGAGAGACCCAGTACTTC. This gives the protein CSARDGGRETQYF.

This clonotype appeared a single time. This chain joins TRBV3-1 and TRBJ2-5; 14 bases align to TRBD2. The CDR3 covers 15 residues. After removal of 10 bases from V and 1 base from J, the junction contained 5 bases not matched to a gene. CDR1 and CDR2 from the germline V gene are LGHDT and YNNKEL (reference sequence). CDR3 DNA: TGTGCCACTCAGGGGACTAGCGGGGGCCAAGAGACCCAGTACTTC. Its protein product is CATQGTSGGQETQYF.

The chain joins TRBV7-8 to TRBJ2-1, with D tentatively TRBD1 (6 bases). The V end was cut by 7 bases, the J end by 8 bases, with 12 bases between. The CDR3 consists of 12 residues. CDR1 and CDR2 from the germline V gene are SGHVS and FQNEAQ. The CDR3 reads CASMQPGDEQFF. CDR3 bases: TGTGCCAGCATGCAGCCAGGGGATGAGCAGTTCTTC.

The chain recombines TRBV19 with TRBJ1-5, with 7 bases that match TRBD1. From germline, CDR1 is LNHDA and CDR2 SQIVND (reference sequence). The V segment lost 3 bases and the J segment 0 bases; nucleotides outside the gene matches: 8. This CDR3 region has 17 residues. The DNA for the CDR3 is TGTGCCAGTAGTATCTCCCTGGGACAGTCTAGCAATCAGCCCCAGCATTTT. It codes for CASSISLGQSSNQPQHF.

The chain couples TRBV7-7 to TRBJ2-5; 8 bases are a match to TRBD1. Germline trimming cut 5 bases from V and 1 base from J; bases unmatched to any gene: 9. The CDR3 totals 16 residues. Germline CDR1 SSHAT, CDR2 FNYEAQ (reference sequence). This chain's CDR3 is CASSLAKGQAQETQYF. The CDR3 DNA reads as TGTGCCAGCAGCCTTGCAAAGGGACAGGCCCAAGAGACCCAGTACTTC.

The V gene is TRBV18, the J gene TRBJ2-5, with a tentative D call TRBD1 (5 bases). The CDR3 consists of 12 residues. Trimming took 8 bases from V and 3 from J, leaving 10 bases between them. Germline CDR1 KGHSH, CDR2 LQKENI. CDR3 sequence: CASAGSEETQYF. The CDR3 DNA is TGTGCCAGCGCAGGGTCAGAAGAGACCCAGTACTTC.

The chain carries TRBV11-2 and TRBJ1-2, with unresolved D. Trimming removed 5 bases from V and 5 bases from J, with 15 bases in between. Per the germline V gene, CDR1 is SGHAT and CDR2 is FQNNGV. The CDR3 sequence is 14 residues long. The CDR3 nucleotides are TGTGCCAGCAGCCCCCAGAGGGCTCCTTATGGCTACACCTTC. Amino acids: CASSPQRAPYGYTF.

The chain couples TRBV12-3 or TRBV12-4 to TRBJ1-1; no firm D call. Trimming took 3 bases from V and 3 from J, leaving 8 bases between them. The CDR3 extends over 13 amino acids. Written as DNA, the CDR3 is TGTGCCAGCAGTTTTCTGGGTTACACTGAAGCTTTCTTT. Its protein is CASSFLGYTEAFF.

DNA for the CDR3: TGCAGTGCTAGAGATCAAGCGGGGGGCACAGATACGCAGTATTTT. Its protein product is CSARDQAGGTDTQYF. The genes are TRBV20-1 and TRBJ2-3, with 8 positions matching TRBD2. Per germline, CDR1 DFQATT and CDR2 SNEGSKA (reference sequence). V trimming: 0 bases; J trimming: 1 base; junction bases outside the gene matches: 3. The CDR3 is 15 amino acids.

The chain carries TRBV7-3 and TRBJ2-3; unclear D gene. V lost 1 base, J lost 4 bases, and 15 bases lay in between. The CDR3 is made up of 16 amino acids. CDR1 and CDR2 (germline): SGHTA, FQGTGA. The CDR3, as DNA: TGTGCCAGCAGCTTAAGCCCCTCCCAAGTCGCAGATACGCAGTATTTT. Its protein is CASSLSPSQVADTQYF.

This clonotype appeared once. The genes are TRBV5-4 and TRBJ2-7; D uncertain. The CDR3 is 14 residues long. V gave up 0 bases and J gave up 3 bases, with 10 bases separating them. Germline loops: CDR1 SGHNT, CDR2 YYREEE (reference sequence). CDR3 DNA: TGTGCCAGCAGCTTGGACCCCGCCAGCTACGAGCAGTACTTC. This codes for CASSLDPASYEQYF.

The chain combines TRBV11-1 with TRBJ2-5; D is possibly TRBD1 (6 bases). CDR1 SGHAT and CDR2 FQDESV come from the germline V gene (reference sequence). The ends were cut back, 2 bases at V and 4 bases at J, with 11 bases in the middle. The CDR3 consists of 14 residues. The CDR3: CASSLSLRGETQYF. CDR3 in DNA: TGTGCCAGCAGCTTATCGCTCAGGGGAGAGACCCAGTACTTC.

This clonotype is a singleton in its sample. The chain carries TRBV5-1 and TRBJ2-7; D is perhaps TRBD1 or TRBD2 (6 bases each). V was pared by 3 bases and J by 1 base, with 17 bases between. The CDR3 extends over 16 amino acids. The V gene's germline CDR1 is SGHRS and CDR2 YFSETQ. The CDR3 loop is CASSWTTGRASYEQYF. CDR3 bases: TGCGCCAGCAGCTGGACTACAGGGAGAGCATCCTACGAGCAGTACTTC.

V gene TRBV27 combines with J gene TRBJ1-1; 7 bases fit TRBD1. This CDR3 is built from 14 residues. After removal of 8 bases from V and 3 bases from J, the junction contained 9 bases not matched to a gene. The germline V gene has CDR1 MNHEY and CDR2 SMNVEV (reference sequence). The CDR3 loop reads CASGQSRGYTEAFF. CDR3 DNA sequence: TGTGCCAGCGGACAGTCCAGGGGGTACACTGAAGCTTTCTTT.

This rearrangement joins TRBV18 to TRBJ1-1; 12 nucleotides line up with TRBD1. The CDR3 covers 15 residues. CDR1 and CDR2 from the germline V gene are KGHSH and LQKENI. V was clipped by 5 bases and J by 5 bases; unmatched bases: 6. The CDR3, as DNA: TGTGCCAGCTCATCGGGACAGGGGGCGCGGACTGAAGCTTTCTTT. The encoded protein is CASSSGQGARTEAFF.

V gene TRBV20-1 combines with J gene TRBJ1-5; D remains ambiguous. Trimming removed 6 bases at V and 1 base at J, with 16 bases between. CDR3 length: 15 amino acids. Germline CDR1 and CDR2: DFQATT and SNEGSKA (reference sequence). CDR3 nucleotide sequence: TGCAGTGCCGAACGCTTGCTCGGGAGCAATCAGCCCCAGCATTTT. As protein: CSAERLLGSNQPQHF.

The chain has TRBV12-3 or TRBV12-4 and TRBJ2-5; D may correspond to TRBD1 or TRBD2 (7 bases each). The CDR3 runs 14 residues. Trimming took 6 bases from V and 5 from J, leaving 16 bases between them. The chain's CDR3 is CASSLGGGYETQYF. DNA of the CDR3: TGTGCCAGCAGCCTGGGAGGGGGCTACGAGACCCAGTACTTC.

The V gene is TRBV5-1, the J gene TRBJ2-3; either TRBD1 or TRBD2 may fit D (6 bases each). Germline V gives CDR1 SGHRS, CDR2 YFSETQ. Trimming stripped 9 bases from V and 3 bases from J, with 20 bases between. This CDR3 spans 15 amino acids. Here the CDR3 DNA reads TGCGCCAACCGCATGTCGGGGGCGGAAACAGATACGCAGTATTTT. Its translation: CANRMSGAETDTQYF.